This T cell receptor beta chain was retrieved from a study of Graves' ophthalmopathy and Graves' hyperthyroidism. Notes on this clonotype: The junction departs from germline at one end; a sequencing error may be responsible.

The CDR3 has 16 residues. CDR1 SGHKS and CDR2 YYEKEE come from the germline V gene (reference sequence). Transcripts of RNA were the source for amplifying TCR beta CDR3 regions. First-round RT-PCR with HTBI primers preceded a second-round multiplex PCR. TCRdb re-analysed the multiplex PCR reads in MiXCR, keeping a single row per CDR3 protein. Of about 550,000 distinct CDR3 sequences in the sample, approximately 35% were seen once. The origin of this receptor is an adult man with Graves' hyperthyroidism. The specimen was peripheral blood or thyroid tissue (not recorded which). This chain links TRBV5-5 with TRBJ2-7, with unresolved D. The chain's CDR3 is CAGSQDMADRTYEQCF. For the CDR3, the DNA is TGTGCCGGCAGCCAAGATATGGCGGACCGTACCTACGAGCAGTGCTTC. The whole variable domain, remainder taken from reference TRBV5-5 and TRBJ2-7, is DAGVTQSPTHLIKTRGQQVTLRCSPISGHKSVSWYQQVLGQGPQFIFQYYEKEERGRGNFPDRFSARQFPNYSSELNVNALLLGDSALYLCAGSQDMADRTYEQCFGPGTRLTVT.